This T cell receptor (beta chain) is drawn from a study of cytomegalovirus exposure and HLA in healthy donors. Regarding the study as a whole: As was reported, the classifier diagnosed cytomegalovirus status with high specificity and sensitivity. Earlier results showed most TCR beta V segments being productive about 90% or about 30% of the time. The analysis excluded some indistinguishable V segments, including TRBV6-2 and TRBV6-3. Follow-up analysis found HLA locus-dependent TCR association rates, highest for DRB1 and lowest for HLA-C.

60 Vbeta and 13 Jbeta primers were used in PCR. Using immunoSEQ multiplex PCR, the repertoire was profiled, and TCRdb retains in-frame clones only, with some absent. The top ten hold 6.5% to 7% of the sample, which has some 61,000 clones, 80% to 90% seen once. Per the germline V gene, CDR1 is SNHLY and CDR2 is FYNNEI. V shed 6 bases, J shed 7 bases, and the junction held 6 bases outside the gene matches. The CDR3 is 14 amino acids. Regarding this clone: Its antigen is as yet unknown.

The chain carries TRBV2 and TRBJ1-6; TRBD1 matches at 7 bases. Sequenced input: PBMCs. The receptor comes from a human donor in good health. The CDR3 reads CASRDDRVNSPLHF. CDR3 in DNA: TGTGCCAGCAGGGACGACAGGGTGAATTCACCCCTCCACTTT.